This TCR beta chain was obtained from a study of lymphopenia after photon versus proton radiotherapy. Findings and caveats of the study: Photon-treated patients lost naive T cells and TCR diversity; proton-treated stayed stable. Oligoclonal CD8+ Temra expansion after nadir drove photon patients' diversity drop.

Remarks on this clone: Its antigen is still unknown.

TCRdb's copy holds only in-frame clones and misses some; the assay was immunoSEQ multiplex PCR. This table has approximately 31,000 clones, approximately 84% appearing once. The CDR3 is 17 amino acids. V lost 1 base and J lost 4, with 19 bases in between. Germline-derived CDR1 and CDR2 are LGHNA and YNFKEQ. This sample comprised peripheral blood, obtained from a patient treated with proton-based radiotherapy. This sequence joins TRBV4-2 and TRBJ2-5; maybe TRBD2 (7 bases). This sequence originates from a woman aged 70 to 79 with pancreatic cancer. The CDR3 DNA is TGTGCCAGCAGCCAAGGCCAGGTGCCGGGGGGCCCAGAGACCCAGTACTTC. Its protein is CASSQGQVPGGPETQYF.